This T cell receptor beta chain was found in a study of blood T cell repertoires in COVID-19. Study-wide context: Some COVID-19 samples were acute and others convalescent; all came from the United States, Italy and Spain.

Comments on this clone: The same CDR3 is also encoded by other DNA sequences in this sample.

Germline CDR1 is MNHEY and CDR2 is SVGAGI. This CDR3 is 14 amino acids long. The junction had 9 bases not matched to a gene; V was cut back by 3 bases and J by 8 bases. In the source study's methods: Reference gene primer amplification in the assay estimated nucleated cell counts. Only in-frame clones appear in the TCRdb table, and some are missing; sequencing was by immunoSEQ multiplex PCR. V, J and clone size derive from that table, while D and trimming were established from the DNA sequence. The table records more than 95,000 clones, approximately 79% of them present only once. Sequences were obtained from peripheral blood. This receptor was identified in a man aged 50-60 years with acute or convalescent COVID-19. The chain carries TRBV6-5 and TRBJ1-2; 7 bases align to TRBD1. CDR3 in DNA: TGTGCCAGCAGTTATCCAGGGGGATTCGGAGGCTACACCTTC. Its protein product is CASSYPGGFGGYTF.